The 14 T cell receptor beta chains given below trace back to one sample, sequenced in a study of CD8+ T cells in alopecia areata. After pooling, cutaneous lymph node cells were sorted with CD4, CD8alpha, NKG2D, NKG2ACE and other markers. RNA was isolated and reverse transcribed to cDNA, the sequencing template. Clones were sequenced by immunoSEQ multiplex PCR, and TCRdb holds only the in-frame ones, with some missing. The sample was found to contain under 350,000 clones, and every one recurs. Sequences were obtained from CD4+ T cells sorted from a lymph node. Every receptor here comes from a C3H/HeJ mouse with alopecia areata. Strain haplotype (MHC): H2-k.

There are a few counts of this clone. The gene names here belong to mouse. The CDR3 DNA, read in part, is TGTGCCAGCAGTGATGACGCAGGAAACCAAGAC. The encoded protein is CASSDDAGNQD. In full, the CDR3 reads CASSDDAGNQDTQYF. The V and J genes are TRBV13-3 and TRBJ2-5; D is uncertain. The observed sequence ends 4 residues before the CDR3 terminus, with the missing tail filled in from the germline J gene. This CDR3 has 15 residues. Germline V CDR1 and CDR2: NNHDY, SYVADS. V dropped 0 bases and J dropped 0 bases, with 8 bases sitting between them.

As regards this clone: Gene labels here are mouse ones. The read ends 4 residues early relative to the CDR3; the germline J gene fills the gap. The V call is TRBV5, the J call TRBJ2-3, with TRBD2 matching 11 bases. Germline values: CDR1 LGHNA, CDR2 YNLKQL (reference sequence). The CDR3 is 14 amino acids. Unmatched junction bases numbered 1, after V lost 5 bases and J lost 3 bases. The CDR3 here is CASSTGGAAETLYF. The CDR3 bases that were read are TGTGCCAGCAGCACTGGGGGGGCGGCAGAA.

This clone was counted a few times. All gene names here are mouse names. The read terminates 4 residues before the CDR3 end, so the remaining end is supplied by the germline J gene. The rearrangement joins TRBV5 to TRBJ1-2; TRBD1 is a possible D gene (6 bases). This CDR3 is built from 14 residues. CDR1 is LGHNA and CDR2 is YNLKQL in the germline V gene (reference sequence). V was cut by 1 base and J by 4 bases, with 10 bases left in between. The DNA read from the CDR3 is TGTGCCAGCAGCCAAGCACAGGGCGGCTCC. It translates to CASSQAQGGS. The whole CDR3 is CASSQAQGGSDYTF.

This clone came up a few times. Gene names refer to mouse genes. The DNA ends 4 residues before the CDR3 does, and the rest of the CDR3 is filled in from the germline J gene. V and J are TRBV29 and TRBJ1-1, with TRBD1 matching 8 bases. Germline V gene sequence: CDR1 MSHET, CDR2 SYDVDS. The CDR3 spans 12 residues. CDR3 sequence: CASSSGTGEVFF. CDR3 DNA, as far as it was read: TGTGCTAGCAGTTCCGGGACAGGA.

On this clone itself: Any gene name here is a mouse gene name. The CDR3 sequence is CASSLTGGMTETLYF. The DNA read from the CDR3 is TGTGCCAGCTCTCTCACTGGGGGGATGACAGAA. The chain links TRBV12-1 to TRBJ2-3; TRBD2 matches at 9 bases. The sequence runs out 4 residues before the end of the CDR3; the remainder is reconstructed from the germline J gene. The CDR3 is made up of 15 amino acids. CDR1 and CDR2 from the germline V gene are SGHSN and HYEKVE. The V and J ends lost 0 bases and 4 bases, in that order; junction bases with no gene match: 4.

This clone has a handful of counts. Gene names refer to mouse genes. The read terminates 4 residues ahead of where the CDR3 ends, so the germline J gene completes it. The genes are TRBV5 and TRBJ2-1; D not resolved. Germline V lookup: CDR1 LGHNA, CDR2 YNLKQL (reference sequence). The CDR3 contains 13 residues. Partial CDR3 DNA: TGTGCCAGCAGCCACCAGGAGAGGGCT. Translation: CASSHQERA. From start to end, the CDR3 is CASSHQERAEQFF.

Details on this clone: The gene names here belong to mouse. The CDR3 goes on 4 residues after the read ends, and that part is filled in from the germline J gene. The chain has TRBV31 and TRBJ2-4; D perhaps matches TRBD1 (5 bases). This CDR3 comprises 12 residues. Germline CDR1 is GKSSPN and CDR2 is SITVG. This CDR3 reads CAWSSGYNTLYF. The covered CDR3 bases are TGTGCCTGGAGTTCAGGGTACAAC.

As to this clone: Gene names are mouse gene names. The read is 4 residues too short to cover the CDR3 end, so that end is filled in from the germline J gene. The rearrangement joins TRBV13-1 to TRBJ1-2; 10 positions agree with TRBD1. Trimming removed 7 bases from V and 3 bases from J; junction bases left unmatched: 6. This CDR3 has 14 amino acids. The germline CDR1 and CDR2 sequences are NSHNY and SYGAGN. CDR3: CASLRDRGDSDYTF. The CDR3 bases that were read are TGTGCCAGCCTCCGGGACAGGGGTGACTCC.

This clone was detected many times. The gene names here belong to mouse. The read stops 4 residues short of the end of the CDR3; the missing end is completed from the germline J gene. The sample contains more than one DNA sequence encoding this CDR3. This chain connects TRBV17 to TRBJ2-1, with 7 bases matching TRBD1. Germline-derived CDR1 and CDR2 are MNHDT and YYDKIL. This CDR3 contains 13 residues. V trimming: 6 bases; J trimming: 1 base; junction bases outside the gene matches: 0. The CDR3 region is CASRQGNYAEQFF. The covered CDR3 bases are TGTGCTAGCAGACAGGGGAACTATGCT.

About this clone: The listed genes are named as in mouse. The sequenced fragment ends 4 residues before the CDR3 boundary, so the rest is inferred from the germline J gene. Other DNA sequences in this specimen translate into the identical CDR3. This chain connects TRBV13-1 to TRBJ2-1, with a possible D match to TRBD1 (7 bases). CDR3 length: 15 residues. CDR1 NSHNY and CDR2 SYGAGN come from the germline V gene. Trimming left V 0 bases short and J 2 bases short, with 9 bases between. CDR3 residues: CASSDARGDYAEQFF. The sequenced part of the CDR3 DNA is TGTGCCAGCAGTGATGCCAGGGGGGACTATGCT.

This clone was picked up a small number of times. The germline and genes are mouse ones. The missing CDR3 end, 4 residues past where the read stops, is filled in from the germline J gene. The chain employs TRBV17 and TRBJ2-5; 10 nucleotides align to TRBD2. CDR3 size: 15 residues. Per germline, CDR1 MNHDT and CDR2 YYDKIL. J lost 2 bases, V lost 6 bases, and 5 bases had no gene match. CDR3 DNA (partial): TGTGCTAGCAGCCCCGGGACTGGGGTCCAAGAC. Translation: CASSPGTGVQD. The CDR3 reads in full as CASSPGTGVQDTQYF.

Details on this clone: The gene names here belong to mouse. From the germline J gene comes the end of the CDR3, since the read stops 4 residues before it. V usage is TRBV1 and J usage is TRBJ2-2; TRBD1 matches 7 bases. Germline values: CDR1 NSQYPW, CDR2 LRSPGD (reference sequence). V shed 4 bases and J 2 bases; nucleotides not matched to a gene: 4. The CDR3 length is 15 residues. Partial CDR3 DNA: TGCACCTGCAGTGAGGGACAGTCCAACACCGGG. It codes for CTCSEGQSNTG. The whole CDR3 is CTCSEGQSNTGQLYF.

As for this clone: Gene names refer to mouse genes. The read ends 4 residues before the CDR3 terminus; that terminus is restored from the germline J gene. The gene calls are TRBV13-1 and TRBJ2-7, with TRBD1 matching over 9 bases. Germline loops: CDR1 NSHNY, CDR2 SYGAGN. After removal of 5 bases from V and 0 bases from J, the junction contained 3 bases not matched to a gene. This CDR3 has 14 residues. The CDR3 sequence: CASRGDRVSYEQYF. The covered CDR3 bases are TGTGCCAGCAGAGGGGACAGGGTCTCCTAT.

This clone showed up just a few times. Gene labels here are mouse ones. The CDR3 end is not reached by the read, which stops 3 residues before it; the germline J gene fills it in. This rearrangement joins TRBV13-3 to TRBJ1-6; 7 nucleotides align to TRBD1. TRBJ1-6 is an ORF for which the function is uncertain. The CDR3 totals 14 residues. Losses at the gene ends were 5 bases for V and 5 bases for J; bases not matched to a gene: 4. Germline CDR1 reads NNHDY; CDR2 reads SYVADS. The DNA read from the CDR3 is TGTGCCAGCAGCTCCGGGACAGATAATTCGCCC. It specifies CASSSGTDNSP. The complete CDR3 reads CASSSGTDNSPLYF.